This T cell receptor (beta chain) is from a study of vaccination and CD4 T cells after COVID-19. About the research overall: Collection of post-COVID samples occurred a median roughly 110 days after diagnosis, spanning a range of 35 to 161. Median time from second vaccine dose to sampling was roughly 76 days (14 to 241).

V lost 1 base and J lost 3, with 6 bases in between. Germline CDR1 reads SGHAT; CDR2 reads FQNNGV. CDR3 length: 13 residues. The assay that was used to sequence DNA from cultured CD4+ T cells was the Oncomine TCR Beta short-read assay. Genomic DNA was extracted from cultured CD4+ T cells. MiXCR was run by TCRdb on the PCR reads, yielding one entry per CDR3 protein. Of about 18,000 distinct CDR3 sequences listed, around two fifths are singletons. As concerns this clonotype: Its specificity is unknown.

Treatment defined: approximately 9-day PBMC culture with coronavirus spike peptide pools or control peptides (ViraFEST assay). Material: CD4+ T cells from blood, cultured in vitro, obtained after SARS-CoV-2 vaccination. The V gene is TRBV11-2, the J gene TRBJ1-1; D call uncertain. This receptor was obtained from a human donor who had recovered from COVID-19. The CDR3 here is CASSLGSDTEAFF. The CDR3 nucleotides are TGTGCCAGCAGCTTAGGATCGGACACTGAAGCTTTCTTT.